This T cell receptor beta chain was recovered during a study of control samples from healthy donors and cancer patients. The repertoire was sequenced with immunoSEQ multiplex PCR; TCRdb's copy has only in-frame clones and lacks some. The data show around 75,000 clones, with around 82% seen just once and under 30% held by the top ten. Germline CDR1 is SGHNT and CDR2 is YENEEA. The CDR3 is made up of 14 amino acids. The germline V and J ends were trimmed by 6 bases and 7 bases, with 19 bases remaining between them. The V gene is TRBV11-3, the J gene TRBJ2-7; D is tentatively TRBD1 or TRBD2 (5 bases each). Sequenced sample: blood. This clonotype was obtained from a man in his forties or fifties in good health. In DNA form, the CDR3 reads TGTGCCAGCAGGGTGGGACCATGGTCGGGAGAGCAGTACTTC. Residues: CASRVGPWSGEQYF. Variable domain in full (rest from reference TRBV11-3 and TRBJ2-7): EAGVVQSPRYKIIEKKQPVAFWCNPISGHNTLYWYLQNLGQGPELLIRYENEEAVDDSQLPKDRFSAERLKGVDSTLKIQPAELGDSAVYLCASRVGPWSGEQYFGPGTRLTVT.